This T cell receptor (beta chain) is from a study of OX40 agonist ivuxolimab in advanced cancers. The overall study: Males comprised 70% to 85% of the group, whose mean age was roughly 64 years (range about 20 to 79). Broader study findings: Clonal expansion by week 6 occurred in CD4+ and CD8+ blood T cells (at 0.1 to 3.0 mg/kg).

Here immunoSEQ multiplex PCR was the method, and the copy in TCRdb shows in-frame clones only, minus some. The data show 70,000 or so clones, roughly 87% seen once. This clone was counted between two and nine times. Antigen: not known. V lost 1 base, J lost 0 bases, and 13 bases lay in between. The V gene's germline CDR1 is GTSNPN and CDR2 SVGIG (reference sequence). The CDR3 consists of 16 residues. J is TRBJ2-1 and V is TRBV30; D is unresolved. Sequenced material: CD4+ or CD8+ T cells sorted from blood, taken in a trial of the OX40 agonist ivuxolimab. This TCR derives from an adult with an advanced solid tumor such as melanoma, head and neck, liver or kidney cancer. DNA for the CDR3: TGTGCCTGGAGTGATGGAGTGAGTAGCTCCTACAATGAGCAGTTCTTC. This encodes CAWSDGVSSSYNEQFF.